This TCR beta chain was documented in a study of long-term antiretroviral therapy in people with HIV. The run of the v3.0 immunoSEQ assay was at survey level. Method: immunoSEQ multiplex PCR; TCRdb's copy keeps in-frame clones and lacks some. The sample contains 38,000 or so clones, around 85% of which appear only once. Unmatched junction bases numbered 8, after V lost 5 bases and J lost 7 bases. Germline V gene data show CDR1 as SEHNR and CDR2 as FQNEAQ (reference sequence). The CDR3 has 14 amino acids. The clonotype was recovered from a man aged 18 to 30 with HIV. This chain links TRBV7-9 with TRBJ2-1; 7 bases are shared with TRBD1. The sample here was unsorted PBMCs, taken 1.5 years after starting antiretroviral therapy. For the CDR3, the DNA is TGTGCCAGCAGCCCGAAAGACAGGGATAATGAGCAGTTCTTC. Residues: CASSPKDRDNEQFF.